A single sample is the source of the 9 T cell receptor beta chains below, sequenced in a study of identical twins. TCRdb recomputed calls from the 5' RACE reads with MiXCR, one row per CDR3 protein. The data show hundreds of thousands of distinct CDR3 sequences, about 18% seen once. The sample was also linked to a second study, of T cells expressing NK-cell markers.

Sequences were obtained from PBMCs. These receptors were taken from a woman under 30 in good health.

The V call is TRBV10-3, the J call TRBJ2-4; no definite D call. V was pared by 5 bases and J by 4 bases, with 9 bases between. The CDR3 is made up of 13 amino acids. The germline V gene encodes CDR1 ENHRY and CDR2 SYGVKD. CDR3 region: CAISSSGKNIQYF. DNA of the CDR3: TGTGCCATCAGTTCAAGTGGGAAAAACATTCAGTACTTC.

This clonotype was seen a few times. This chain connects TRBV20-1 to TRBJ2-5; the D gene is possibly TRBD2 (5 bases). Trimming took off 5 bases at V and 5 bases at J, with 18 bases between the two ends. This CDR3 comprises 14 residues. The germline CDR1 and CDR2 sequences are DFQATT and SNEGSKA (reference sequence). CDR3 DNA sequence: TGCAGTGCTCCTAATGGGTTCGGGATGGAGACCCAGTACTTC. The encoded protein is CSAPNGFGMETQYF.

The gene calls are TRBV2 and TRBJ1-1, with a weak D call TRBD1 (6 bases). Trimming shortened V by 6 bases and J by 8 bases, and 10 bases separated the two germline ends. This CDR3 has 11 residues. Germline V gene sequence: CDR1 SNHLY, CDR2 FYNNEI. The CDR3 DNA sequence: TGTGCCAGCAGAGAGGACAGAGAAGCTTTCTTT. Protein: CASREDREAFF.

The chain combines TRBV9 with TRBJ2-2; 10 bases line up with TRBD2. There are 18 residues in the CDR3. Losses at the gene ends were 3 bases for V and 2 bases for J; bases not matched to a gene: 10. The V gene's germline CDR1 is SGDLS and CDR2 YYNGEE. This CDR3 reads CASSGLTGTSANTGELFF. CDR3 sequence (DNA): TGTGCCAGCAGCGGACTCACCGGGACTAGCGCCAACACCGGGGAGCTGTTTTTT. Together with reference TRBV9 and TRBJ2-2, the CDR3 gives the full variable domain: DSGVTQTPKHLITATGQRVTLRCSPRSGDLSVYWYQQSLDQGLQFLIQYYNGEERAKGNILERFSAQQFPDLHSELNLSSLELGDSALYFCASSGLTGTSANTGELFFGEGSRLTVL.

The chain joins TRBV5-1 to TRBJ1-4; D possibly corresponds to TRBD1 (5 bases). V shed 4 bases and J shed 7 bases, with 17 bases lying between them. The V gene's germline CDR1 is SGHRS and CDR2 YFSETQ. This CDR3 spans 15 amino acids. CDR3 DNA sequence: TGCGCCAGCAGCCCCACTCCCGACAGATCTGAAAAACTGTTTTTT. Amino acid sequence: CASSPTPDRSEKLFF.

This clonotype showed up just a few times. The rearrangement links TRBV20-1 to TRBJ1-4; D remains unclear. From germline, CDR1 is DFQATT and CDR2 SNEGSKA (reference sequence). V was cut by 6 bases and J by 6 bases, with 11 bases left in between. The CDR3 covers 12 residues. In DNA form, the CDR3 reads TGCAGTGCAAGGCATTCGGATGAAAAACTGTTTTTT. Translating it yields CSARHSDEKLFF.

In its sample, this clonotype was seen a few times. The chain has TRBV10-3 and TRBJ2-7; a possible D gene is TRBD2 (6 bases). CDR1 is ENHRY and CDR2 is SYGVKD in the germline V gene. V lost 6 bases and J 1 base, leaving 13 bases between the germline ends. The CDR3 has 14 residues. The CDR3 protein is CAIRNRDFSYEQYF. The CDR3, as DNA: TGTGCCATCAGGAACCGGGACTTTTCCTACGAGCAGTACTTC.

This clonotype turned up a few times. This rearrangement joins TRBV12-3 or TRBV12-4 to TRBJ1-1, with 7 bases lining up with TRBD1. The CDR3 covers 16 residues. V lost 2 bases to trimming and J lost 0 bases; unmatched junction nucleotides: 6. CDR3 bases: TGTGCCAGCAGTTTAAGAGGGGGCGGATTGAACACTGAAGCTTTCTTT. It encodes CASSLRGGGLNTEAFF.

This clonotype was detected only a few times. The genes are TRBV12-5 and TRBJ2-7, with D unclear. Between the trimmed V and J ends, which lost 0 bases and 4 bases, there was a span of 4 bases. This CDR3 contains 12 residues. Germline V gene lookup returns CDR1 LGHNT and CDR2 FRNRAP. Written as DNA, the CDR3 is TGTGCTAGTGGTTTGGTAAAGTACGAGCAGTACTTC. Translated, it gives CASGLVKYEQYF.